The following is a T cell receptor (beta chain) sequence with its context. The data are from a study of Ad26.COV2.S vaccination and SARS-CoV-2 variants. Here immunoSEQ multiplex PCR was the method, and the copy in TCRdb shows in-frame clones only, minus some. This sample yields about 280,000 clones, of which over 75% are seen a single time; over 2.5% belongs to the top ten. Indicated treatment: roughly 19 received Ad26.COV2.S at low or high dose, single or two shots; about 5 received placebo; per-sample allocation not given. Each sample was drawn 63 days after the first injection (of vaccine or placebo). At a Boston site, the person donating was an adult of 18-55 years. Material: peripheral blood, obtained in a trial of Ad26.COV2.S vaccine versus placebo. This receptor was obtained from a person between 18 and 59 years old who received the Ad26.COV2.S COVID-19 vaccine or a placebo.

The CDR3 DNA is TGTGCCAGCAGTGAAGCGCTTCTGTGGGGGCCCGCAGATACGCAGTATTTT. This gives the protein CASSEALLWGPADTQYF. V gene TRBV2 combines with J gene TRBJ2-3; TRBD1 might be the D (6 bases). The CDR3 length is 17 residues. V lost 0 bases, J lost 4 bases, and 17 bases lay in between. Germline V gene lookup returns CDR1 SNHLY and CDR2 FYNNEI.